The following is a T cell receptor beta chain sequence with its context. The sample is drawn from a study of blood T cell repertoires in COVID-19. For the study at large: The samples span acute and convalescent COVID-19 from the United States, Italy and Spain. In each case, the material was cDNA or gDNA derived from T cells, B-cell-depleted T cells, or PBMCs.

Germline lookup yields CDR1 ENHRY and CDR2 SYGVKD. The length of the CDR3 is 14 residues. Losses at the gene ends were 2 bases for V and 4 bases for J; bases not matched to a gene: 1. As handled by the study authors: Amplification of reference gene primers was used by the study to estimate nucleated cell counts. Repertoires were generated with immunoSEQ multiplex PCR, while TCRdb's copy carries only in-frame clones and drops some. V and J calls and clone size come straight from that table; D and trimming were deduced from the DNA. The table includes about 300,000 clones, roughly 83% detected once. The sequencing sample was made of peripheral blood. The chain joins TRBV10-3 to TRBJ2-5; 10 positions agree with TRBD2. The clonotype was recovered from a woman aged 50 to 60 with acute or convalescent COVID-19. The CDR3 sequence is CAISEVAGGETQYF. The DNA of the CDR3 is TGTGCCATCAGTGAGGTAGCGGGAGGAGAGACCCAGTACTTC.